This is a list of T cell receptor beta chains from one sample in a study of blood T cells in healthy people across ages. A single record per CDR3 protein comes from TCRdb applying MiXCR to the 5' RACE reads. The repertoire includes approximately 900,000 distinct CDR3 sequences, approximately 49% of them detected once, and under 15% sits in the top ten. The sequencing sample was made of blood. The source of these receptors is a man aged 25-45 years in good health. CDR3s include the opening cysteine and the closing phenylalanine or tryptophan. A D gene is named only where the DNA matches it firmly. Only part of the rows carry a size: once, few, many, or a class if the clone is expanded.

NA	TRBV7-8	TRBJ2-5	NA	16	CASSQQLAGVVETQYF	TGTGCCAGCAGCCAACAACTAGCCGGAGTGGTAGAGACCCAGTACTTC
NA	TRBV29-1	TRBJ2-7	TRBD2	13	CSVVLAGGYEQYF	TGCAGCGTTGTTCTAGCGGGGGGCTACGAGCAGTACTTC
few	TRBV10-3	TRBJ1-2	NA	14	CAISETGHLNGYTF	TGTGCCATCAGTGAGACAGGGCACTTAAATGGCTACACCTTC
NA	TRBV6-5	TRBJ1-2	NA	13	CASSYSGKSGYTF	TGTGCCAGCAGTTACTCAGGGAAAAGTGGCTACACCTTC
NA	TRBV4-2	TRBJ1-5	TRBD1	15	CASSRTQGAGQPQHF	TGTGCCAGCAGCCGAACACAGGGGGCGGGTCAGCCCCAGCATTTT
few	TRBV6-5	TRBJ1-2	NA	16	CASSYSVVGGNYGYTF	TGTGCCAGCAGTTACTCGGTGGTAGGCGGTAACTATGGCTACACCTTC
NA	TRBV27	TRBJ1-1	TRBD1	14	CASSSLQGTAEAFF	TGTGCCAGCAGTTCACTACAAGGGACAGCGGAAGCTTTCTTT
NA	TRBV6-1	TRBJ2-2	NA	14	CASMERGATGELFF	TGTGCCAGCATGGAAAGGGGCGCCACCGGGGAGCTGTTTTTT
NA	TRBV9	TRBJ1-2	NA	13	CASSVGGDYGYIF	TGTGCCAGCAGCGTAGGGGGGGACTATGGCTACATCTTC
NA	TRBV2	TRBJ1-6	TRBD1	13	CASNDRGTSPLHF	TGTGCCAGCAACGACAGGGGTACTTCACCCCTCCACTTT
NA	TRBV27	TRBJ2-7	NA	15	CASSLTPMSSYEQYF	TGTGCCAGCAGTTTAACACCTATGAGCTCCTACGAGCAGTACTTC
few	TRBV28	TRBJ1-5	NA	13	CASKVAGAQPQHF	TGTGCCAGCAAGGTAGCAGGGGCCCAGCCCCAGCATTTT
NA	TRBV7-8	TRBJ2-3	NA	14	CASSLPGRWDTQYF	TGTGCCAGCAGCTTACCAGGGCGGTGGGATACGCAGTATTTT
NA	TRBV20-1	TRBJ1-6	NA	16	CSAANEQGRRSSPLHF	TGCAGTGCTGCCAATGAACAGGGCCGGCGTAGCTCACCCCTCCACTTT
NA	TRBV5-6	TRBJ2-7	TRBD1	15	CASSFGQGGRNEQYF	TGTGCCAGCAGCTTCGGACAGGGAGGCAGGAACGAGCAGTACTTC
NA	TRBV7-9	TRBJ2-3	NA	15	CASNLWQGNTDTQYF	TGTGCCAGCAACCTGTGGCAGGGGAACACAGATACGCAGTATTTT
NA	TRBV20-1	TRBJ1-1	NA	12	CSALDINTEAFF	TGCAGTGCTCTAGACATTAACACTGAAGCTTTCTTT
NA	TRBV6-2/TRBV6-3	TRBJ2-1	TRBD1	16	CASSLKTGQTYNEQFF	TGTGCCAGCAGTCTAAAAACGGGACAGACATACAATGAGCAGTTCTTC
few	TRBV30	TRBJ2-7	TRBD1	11	CAWGQGYEQYF	TGTGCCTGGGGACAGGGCTACGAGCAGTACTTC
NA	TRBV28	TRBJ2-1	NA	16	CASSPSGLSSYNEQFF	TGTGCCAGCAGTCCATCAGGACTGAGCTCCTACAATGAGCAGTTCTTC
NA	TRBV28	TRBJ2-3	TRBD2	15	CASSLTSGYTDTQYF	TGTGCCAGCAGTTTAACTAGCGGCTACACAGATACGCAGTATTTT
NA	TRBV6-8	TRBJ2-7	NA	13	CASGDRSHYEQYF	TGTGCCAGCGGTGACAGGTCTCACTACGAGCAGTACTTC
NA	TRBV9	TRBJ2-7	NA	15	CASSVAPGDNYEQYF	TGTGCCAGCAGCGTAGCCCCTGGGGACAATTACGAGCAGTACTTC
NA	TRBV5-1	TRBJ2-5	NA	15	CASSLDPWSQETQYF	TGCGCCAGCAGCTTGGATCCCTGGAGCCAAGAGACCCAGTACTTC
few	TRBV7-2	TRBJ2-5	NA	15	CASSLVKLARETQYF	TGTGCCAGCAGCTTAGTCAAGCTAGCTAGAGAGACCCAGTACTTC
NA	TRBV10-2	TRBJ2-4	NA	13	CASSDGGWDIQYF	TGCGCCAGCAGTGATGGAGGGTGGGACATTCAGTACTTC
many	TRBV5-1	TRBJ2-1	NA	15	CASSLEAGGDNEQFF	TGCGCCAGCAGCTTGGAGGCAGGGGGGGACAATGAGCAGTTCTTC
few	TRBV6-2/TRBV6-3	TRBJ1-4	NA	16	CASSDPVQGLEEKLFF	TGTGCCAGCAGTGACCCGGTCCAGGGTTTGGAGGAAAAACTGTTTTTT
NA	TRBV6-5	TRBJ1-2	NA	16	CASSYKGDPSVYGYTF	TGTGCCAGCAGTTACAAGGGGGACCCTTCGGTCTATGGCTACACCTTC
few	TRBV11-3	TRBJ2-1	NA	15	CASSLRTWRYNEQFF	TGTGCCAGCAGCCTCCGGACATGGAGATACAATGAGCAGTTCTTC
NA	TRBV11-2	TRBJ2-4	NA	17	CASSLASLGLAKNIQYF	TGTGCCAGCAGCTTAGCGTCCCTCGGTCTAGCCAAAAACATTCAGTACTTC
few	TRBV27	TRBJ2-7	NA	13	CASSLSGGGEQYF	TGTGCCAGCAGTTTATCGGGGGGAGGCGAGCAGTACTTC
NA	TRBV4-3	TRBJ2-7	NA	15	CASSQEGEIGYEQYF	TGCGCCAGCAGCCAAGAAGGGGAAATCGGCTACGAGCAGTACTTC
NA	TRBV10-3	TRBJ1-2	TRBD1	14	CAISESRTGYGYTF	TGTGCCATCAGTGAGTCGAGGACAGGCTATGGCTACACCTTC
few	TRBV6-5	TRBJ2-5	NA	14	CASSYAGSGETQYF	TGTGCCAGCAGTTACGCGGGGTCGGGAGAGACCCAGTACTTC
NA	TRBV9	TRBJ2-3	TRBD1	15	CASSARQGSTDTQYF	TGTGCCAGCAGCGCGAGACAGGGTTCCACAGATACGCAGTATTTT
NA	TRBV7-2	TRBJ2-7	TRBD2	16	CASSLVGSSGEFEQYF	TGTGCCAGCAGCTTAGTCGGGTCTAGCGGAGAGTTCGAGCAGTACTTC
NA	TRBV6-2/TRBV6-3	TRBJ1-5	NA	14	CASSRGGQNQPQHF	TGTGCCAGCAGCCGCGGGGGACAAAATCAGCCCCAGCATTTT
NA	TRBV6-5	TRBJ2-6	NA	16	CASSYGRDSGANVLTF	TGTGCCAGCAGTTACGGCCGCGACTCTGGGGCCAACGTCCTGACTTTC
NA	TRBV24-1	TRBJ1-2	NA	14	CATSDLERGDGYTF	TGTGCCACCAGTGACTTGGAAAGGGGAGATGGCTACACCTTC
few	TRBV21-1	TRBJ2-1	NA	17	CASSKERERGSYNEQFF	TGTGCCAGCAGCAAAGAACGGGAGAGGGGATCCTACAATGAGCAGTTCTTC
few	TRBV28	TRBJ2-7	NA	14	CASSTPVSSYEQYF	TGTGCCAGCAGTACCCCTGTGAGCTCCTACGAGCAGTACTTC
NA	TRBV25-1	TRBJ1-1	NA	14	CASSTTWPSTEAFF	TGTGCCAGCAGTACAACATGGCCGTCCACTGAAGCTTTCTTT
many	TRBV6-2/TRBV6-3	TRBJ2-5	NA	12	CASSPADETQYF	TGTGCCAGCAGCCCTGCTGATGAGACCCAGTACTTC
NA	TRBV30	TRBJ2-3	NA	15	CAWSTGSGSTDTQYF	TGTGCCTGGAGTACGGGCAGCGGAAGCACAGATACGCAGTATTTT
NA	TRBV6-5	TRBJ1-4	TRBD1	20	CASSSTIPGTVVTTNEKLFF	TGTGCCAGCAGTTCAACGATTCCCGGGACAGTTGTTACAACTAATGAAAAACTGTTTTTT